This is a list of T cell receptor beta chains from one sample in a study of CD4 T cells in relation to SARS-CoV-2 and coronaviruses. No antigens are known for them. Data came from immunoSEQ multiplex PCR; TCRdb stores just in-frame clones and leaves some out. The table records around 28,000 clones, 60% to 80% of them present only once. Material for sequencing was CD4+ T cells from PBMCs, cultured in vitro. Receptor source: a human donor in good health. CDR3s include the opening cysteine and the closing phenylalanine or tryptophan. Each record gives: D gene, V gene, J gene, clone size, CDR3 DNA, CDR3 protein. D genes are given only for firm matches. Clone size is shown for a subset of rows, as once, few, many or a class of expanded clone.

D: -; V: TRBV2; J: TRBJ2-3; size: -; DNA: TGTGCCAGCGCAAGGGCGGGTCTAGGGGCAACAGATACGCAGTATTTT; CDR3: CASARAGLGATDTQYF
D: -; V: TRBV7-9; J: TRBJ1-5; size: few; DNA: TGTGCCAGCAGCTTAGACGGTTATAGCAATCAGCCCCAGCATTTT; CDR3: CASSLDGYSNQPQHF
D: TRBD1; V: TRBV6-5; J: TRBJ1-5; size: few; DNA: TGTGCCACGCTCCGGGACAGGTATAGCAATCAGCCCCAGCATTTT; CDR3: CATLRDRYSNQPQHF
D: -; V: TRBV6-5; J: TRBJ1-3; size: -; DNA: TGTGCCAGCAGCCCCGGGACGGGGACTGGAAACACCATATATTTT; CDR3: CASSPGTGTGNTIYF
D: -; V: TRBV5-5; J: TRBJ2-1; size: few; DNA: TGTGCCAGCAGCCCCCTCCTTGGGGGGCAGTCGGGGCAGTTCTTC; CDR3: CASSPLLGGQSGQFF
D: -; V: TRBV6-1; J: TRBJ2-6; size: -; DNA: TGTGCCAGCAGTGAATCCTTTTTAGGGGCTGGGGCCAACGTCCTGACTTTC; CDR3: CASSESFLGAGANVLTF
D: -; V: TRBV9; J: TRBJ1-6; size: few; DNA: TGTGCCAGCAGCGTAAATTCTCTCTGGGGTAAGGATTCACCCCTCCACTTT; CDR3: CASSVNSLWGKDSPLHF
D: -; V: TRBV6-1; J: TRBJ1-2; size: -; DNA: TGTGCCAGCAGTGAGCGCCCCGGGAGAAACGATGGCTACACCTTC; CDR3: CASSERPGRNDGYTF
D: -; V: TRBV7-2; J: TRBJ1-5; size: -; DNA: TGTGCCAGCAGCCCTGACAGAGCCAATCAGCCCCAGCATTTT; CDR3: CASSPDRANQPQHF
D: -; V: TRBV6-2/TRBV6-3; J: TRBJ2-2; size: -; DNA: TGTGCCAGCAGTTACTCGGGAGTCGTCACCGGGGAGCTGTTTTTT; CDR3: CASSYSGVVTGELFF
D: -; V: TRBV11-3; J: TRBJ2-2; size: -; DNA: TGTGCCAGCGCGACGGGAGTGGTCACCGGGGAGCTGTTTTTT; CDR3: CASATGVVTGELFF
D: -; V: TRBV10-1; J: TRBJ1-2; size: few; DNA: TGCGCCAGCAGAGGACGGAACTATGGCTACACCTTC; CDR3: CASRGRNYGYTF
D: -; V: TRBV5-1; J: TRBJ1-2; size: once; DNA: TGCGCCAGCAGCTTCCCGGACAGCTATGGCTACACCTTC; CDR3: CASSFPDSYGYTF
D: TRBD1; V: TRBV11-1; J: TRBJ2-5; size: -; DNA: TGTGCCAGCAGCTTACTCGGGACAGGGCCTCAAGAGACCCAGTACTTC; CDR3: CASSLLGTGPQETQYF
D: TRBD1; V: TRBV6-5; J: TRBJ1-1; size: -; DNA: TGTGCCAGCAGTTTAGGACAGGGGGCGAACACTGAAGCTTTCTTT; CDR3: CASSLGQGANTEAFF
D: TRBD2; V: TRBV7-2; J: TRBJ2-3; size: -; DNA: TGTGCCAGCAGCATGGGACTAGCAGATACGCAGTATTTT; CDR3: CASSMGLADTQYF
D: -; V: TRBV27; J: TRBJ2-7; size: -; DNA: TGTGCCAGCAGTTTAAGCCCGGGCTACGAGCAGTACTTC; CDR3: CASSLSPGYEQYF
D: TRBD1; V: TRBV5-1; J: TRBJ1-1; size: once; DNA: TGCGCCAGCAGCTTAAGGACAGGGGACAGCACTGAAGCTTTCTTT; CDR3: CASSLRTGDSTEAFF
D: -; V: TRBV19; J: TRBJ2-2; size: -; DNA: TGTGCCAGTAGTATAGGAAGGGGGACCGGGGAGCTGTTTTTT; CDR3: CASSIGRGTGELFF
D: TRBD1; V: TRBV12-3/TRBV12-4; J: TRBJ1-2; size: once; DNA: TGTGCCAGCAGCCCGACAGGGAACCATGGCTACACCTTC; CDR3: CASSPTGNHGYTF
D: TRBD1; V: TRBV6-4; J: TRBJ2-5; size: -; DNA: TGTGCCAGCAGTGTTCCCAGGGGGCAAGAGACCCAGTACTTC; CDR3: CASSVPRGQETQYF
D: -; V: TRBV15; J: TRBJ2-3; size: once; DNA: TGTGCCACCAGGTTACGATCTAGCACAGATACGCAGTATTTT; CDR3: CATRLRSSTDTQYF
D: TRBD2; V: TRBV18; J: TRBJ2-7; size: few; DNA: TGTGCCAGCTCACAGTACACGGGACTAGCGGGAGTTCGCTACGAGCAGTACTTC; CDR3: CASSQYTGLAGVRYEQYF
D: -; V: TRBV9; J: TRBJ1-3; size: -; DNA: TGTGCCAGCAGCGCAGAGGTTGGTAGTGGAAACACCATATATTTT; CDR3: CASSAEVGSGNTIYF
D: -; V: TRBV11-1; J: TRBJ2-4; size: -; DNA: TGTGCCAGCAGCTTAGCTAGGACAGAAAACATTCAGTACTTC; CDR3: CASSLARTENIQYF
D: -; V: TRBV5-6; J: TRBJ1-1; size: -; DNA: TGTGCCAGCAGCTTGCGAACTGAAGCTTTCTTT; CDR3: CASSLRTEAFF
D: -; V: TRBV5-1; J: TRBJ2-2; size: -; DNA: TGCGCCAGCAGCCCACTACCCGGGACAACGAACACCGGGGAGCTGTTTTTT; CDR3: CASSPLPGTTNTGELFF
D: TRBD1; V: TRBV13; J: TRBJ2-5; size: once; DNA: TGTGCCAGCAGCTTAGGGGGGACAGGGGGCGAGGAGACCCAGTACTTC; CDR3: CASSLGGTGGEETQYF
D: -; V: TRBV7-8; J: TRBJ1-1; size: once; DNA: TGTGCCAGCAGCTTAGCGTTGGGGGTGAACACTGAAGCTTTCTTT; CDR3: CASSLALGVNTEAFF
D: -; V: TRBV3-1/TRBV3-2; J: TRBJ2-5; size: -; DNA: TGTGCCAGCAGCCGGAGAGGGCAGCAAGAGACCCAGTACTTC; CDR3: CASSRRGQQETQYF
D: TRBD1; V: TRBV11-2; J: TRBJ2-7; size: -; DNA: TGTGCCAGCAGCTCAACACCGGGACAGGGGCCCCACGAGCAGTACTTC; CDR3: CASSSTPGQGPHEQYF
D: TRBD2; V: TRBV19; J: TRBJ2-5; size: -; DNA: TGTGCCAGTAGTATCGGGGCCGGGACTAGGGGTGAGACCCAGTACTTC; CDR3: CASSIGAGTRGETQYF
D: -; V: TRBV25-1; J: TRBJ2-5; size: -; DNA: TGTGCCAGCAGTGAACGCACGACCCAGTACTTC; CDR3: CASSERTTQYF
D: -; V: TRBV27; J: TRBJ1-6; size: -; DNA: TGTGCCAGCAAACGGAGCAGGGAAACTTCACCCCTCCACTTT; CDR3: CASKRSRETSPLHF
D: -; V: TRBV3-1/TRBV3-2; J: TRBJ2-3; size: -; DNA: TGTGCCAGCAGCCCAAAGGCTCCGGGACGCGGGTATTTT; CDR3: CASSPKAPGRGYF
D: TRBD1; V: TRBV19; J: TRBJ1-4; size: once; DNA: TGTGCCAGTAGTACCCGGGACAGTCCGTTGAGTAATGAAAAACTGTTTTTT; CDR3: CASSTRDSPLSNEKLFF
D: TRBD1; V: TRBV19; J: TRBJ2-7; size: once; DNA: TGTGCCAGTAGTAAATCCCCCCGGGACAGCTACGAGCAGTACTTC; CDR3: CASSKSPRDSYEQYF
D: TRBD1; V: TRBV3-1/TRBV3-2; J: TRBJ2-5; size: -; DNA: TGTGCCAGCAGCCCCCTGGACAGGCAGACCCAGTACTTC; CDR3: CASSPLDRQTQYF
D: TRBD2; V: TRBV11-3; J: TRBJ2-1; size: -; DNA: TGTGCCAGCAGCTTAGGGCTAGCGGGAGGTGGGGAGCAGTTCTTC; CDR3: CASSLGLAGGGEQFF
D: -; V: TRBV30; J: TRBJ1-6; size: -; DNA: TGTGCCTGGACAACAGCCGTAAGATCACCCCTCCACTTT; CDR3: CAWTTAVRSPLHF